Included here is one T cell receptor (beta chain) sequence, with context. The V gene end was trimmed by 4 bases and the J gene end by 8 bases; junction bases not matched to a gene: 12. The CDR3 sequence is 16 residues long. Germline-derived CDR1 and CDR2 are SGHTA and FQGTGA. The sample comes from a study of blood T cell repertoires in COVID-19. Study information: The United States, Italy and Spain were the sources of the acute and convalescent COVID-19 samples. Sample material is recorded as cDNA or gDNA derived from T cells, B-cell-depleted T cells, or PBMCs.

As originally analysed: Amplification of reference gene primers was used by the study to estimate nucleated cell counts. Using immunoSEQ multiplex PCR, the repertoire was profiled, and TCRdb retains in-frame clones only, with some absent. V, J and clone size are those of that table, while D and trimming were read from the DNA. Of roughly 200,000 clones detected, roughly 88% appear once; the ten largest clones hold around 6.6%. The TCR comes from a woman aged 40-49 years who had recovered from COVID-19. V gene TRBV7-3 combines with J gene TRBJ2-1; 9 bases agree with TRBD2. Input material: peripheral blood. CDR3 loop: CASSSSIAGVKDEQFF. The CDR3 coding sequence is TGTGCCAGCAGCTCTTCCATAGCGGGAGTTAAAGATGAGCAGTTCTTC.